This T cell receptor (beta chain) was profiled in a study of beta chain features in type 1 diabetes. Overall study context: Patients and healthy donors were similar in age, gender and cell yields.

Concerning this clone itself: The antigen is undetermined.

Sorted CD4+ subsets: naive, central memory, regulatory, stem cell-like memory (CD45RO/CCR7/CD25/CD127/CD95/CD27 panel). Study-level points and caveats: Shortening of TCRB CDR3s, moderate but significant, appeared in all four CD4+ subsets of Type 1 diabetes patients.

Of the isolated RNA, all was reverse transcribed, and so the sequenced material was expressed TCRB transcripts. The table came from immunoSEQ multiplex PCR; TCRdb's copy has only in-frame clones and leaves some out. The table lists 630,000 or so clones, about 14% of them singletons. Germline CDR1 reads MNHEY; CDR2 reads SVGAGI. Trimming shortened V by 5 bases and J by 3 bases, and 13 bases separated the two germline ends. The length of the CDR3 is 14 residues. Sequenced material: naive CD4+ T cells from blood. The TCR sequence derives from a man younger than 30 with type 1 diabetes. The chain uses TRBV6-5 and TRBJ1-1; possibly TRBD1 for D (6 bases). CDR3 residues: CASSNLGGDTEAFF. CDR3 in DNA: TGTGCCAGCAGTAACTTAGGGGGAGACACTGAAGCTTTCTTT.